This T cell receptor (beta chain) was captured by sequencing in a study of human T cells and chemical hapten exposure. Only a few counts were recorded for this clonotype. TCRdb called the RACE reads again in MiXCR, with one record for every CDR3 protein. In the table there are fewer than 350,000 distinct CDR3 sequences, around 7% of which are singletons. V was clipped by 10 bases and J by 4 bases, with 13 bases between them. CDR3 length: 12 residues. The V gene's germline CDR1 is MDHEN and CDR2 SYDVKM. Time point given: pre-sensitization, week 0. Treatment reported: therapeutic diphenylcyclopropenone sensitization with weekly scalp DPC.

Sample: whole blood, taken in connection with sensitization to the hapten diphenylcyclopropenone (DPC). This TCR derives from a young man with alopecia areata. Some clones in this sample may be carry-over from other donors' samples. The chain recombines TRBV28 with TRBJ1-1; D perhaps matches TRBD1 (6 bases). The CDR3 sequence is CATKRGTTEAFF. Here the CDR3 DNA reads TGTGCCACAAAGAGGGGGACCACTGAAGCTTTCTTT.